This TCR beta chain derives from a study of blood T cells in healthy people across ages. The CDR3 extends over 17 amino acids. V lost 3 bases and J lost 4; bases outside the gene matches: 15. Per germline, CDR1 DFQATT and CDR2 SNEGSKA (reference sequence). A second PCR, run for about 7 to 11 cycles, used a sample-barcoded 5' primer plus a J-beta primer mix. TCRdb reanalysed the 5' RACE reads using MiXCR and keeps one entry per CDR3 protein. The sample has over 550,000 distinct CDR3 sequences; about 30% are singletons. On this clonotype: This may come from a read error, since a much larger clone is one base off.

The TCR was taken from an elderly woman in good health. The sample consisted of blood. This sequence joins TRBV20-1 and TRBJ2-7, with 10 bases matching TRBD2. DNA for the CDR3: TGCAGTGCTAGGAATTCGGGGCTAGCGGGGGCGAATTACGAGCAGTACTTC. This gives the protein CSARNSGLAGANYEQYF.